The entry that follows covers one T cell receptor (beta chain) sequence. Other nucleotide sequences in the sample specify the same CDR3. Measured with immunoSEQ multiplex PCR; TCRdb has only the in-frame clones, and not every one. The sample consists of 2 million to 2.5 million clones, approximately 94% of them appearing once. Only CD45RO-negative cells positively selected for CCR7 counted as naive CD8 cells, so terminally differentiated effector memory CD45RA+ cells were excluded. This sample is drawn from a study of shared clonotypes between healthy human individuals. V lost 1 base and J lost 2, with 5 bases in between. This CDR3 contains 14 residues. Per germline, CDR1 SNHLY and CDR2 FYNNEI.

This sequence joins TRBV2 and TRBJ2-2; D not resolved. The sequenced sample consisted of naive CD8+ T cells from PBMCs. The receptor was isolated from a man between 18 and 35 years old in good health. Some clones in this sample may be carry-over from other donors' samples. For the CDR3, the DNA is TGTGCCAGCAGTGAAGGGGGAAACACCGGGGAGCTGTTTTTT. As protein: CASSEGGNTGELFF.